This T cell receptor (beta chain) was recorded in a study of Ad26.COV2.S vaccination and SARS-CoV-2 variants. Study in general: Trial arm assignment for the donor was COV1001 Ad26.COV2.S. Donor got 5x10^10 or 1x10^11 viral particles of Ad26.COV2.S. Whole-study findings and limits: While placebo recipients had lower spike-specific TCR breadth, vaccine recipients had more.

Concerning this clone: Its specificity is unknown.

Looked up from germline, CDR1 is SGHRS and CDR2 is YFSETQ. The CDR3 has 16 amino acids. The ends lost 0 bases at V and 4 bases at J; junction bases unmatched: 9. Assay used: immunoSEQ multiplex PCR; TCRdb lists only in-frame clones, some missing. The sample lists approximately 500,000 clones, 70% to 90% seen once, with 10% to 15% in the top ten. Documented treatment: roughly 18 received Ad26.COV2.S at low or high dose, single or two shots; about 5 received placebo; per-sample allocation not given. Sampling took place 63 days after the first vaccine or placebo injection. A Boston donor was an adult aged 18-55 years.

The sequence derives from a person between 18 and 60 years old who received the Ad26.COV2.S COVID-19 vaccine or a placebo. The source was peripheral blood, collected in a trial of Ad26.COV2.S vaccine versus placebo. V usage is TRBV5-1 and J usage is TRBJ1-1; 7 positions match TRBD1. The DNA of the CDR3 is TGCGCCAGCAGCTTGGTTCAGGGGGGTAGGAGCACTGAAGCTTTCTTT. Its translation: CASSLVQGGRSTEAFF.